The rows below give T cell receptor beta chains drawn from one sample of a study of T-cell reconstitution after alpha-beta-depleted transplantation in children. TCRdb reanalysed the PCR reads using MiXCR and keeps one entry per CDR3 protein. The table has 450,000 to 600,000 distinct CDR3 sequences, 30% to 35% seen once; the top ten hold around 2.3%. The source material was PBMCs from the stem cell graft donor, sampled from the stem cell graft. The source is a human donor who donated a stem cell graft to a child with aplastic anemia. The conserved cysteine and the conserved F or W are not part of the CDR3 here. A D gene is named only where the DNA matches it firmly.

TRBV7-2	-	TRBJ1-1	ASSAPGEGNTEAF
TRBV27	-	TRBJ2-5	ASSFLDQQETQY
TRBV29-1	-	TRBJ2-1	SVELPAGIEGEQF
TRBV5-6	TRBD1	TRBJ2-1	ASSLEPTGTL
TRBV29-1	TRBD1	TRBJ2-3	SVGAGGSTDTQY
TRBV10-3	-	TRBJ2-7	AIKGGQEQY
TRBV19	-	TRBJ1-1	ASSISGGVRVNTEAF
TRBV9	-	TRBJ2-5	ASSVSRDRAHQETQY
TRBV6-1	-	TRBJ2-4	ASSAAGPLAKNIQY
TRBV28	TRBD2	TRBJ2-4	ASSFALAGGRAKNIQY
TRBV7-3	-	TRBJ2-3	ASSLRGGGPDTQY
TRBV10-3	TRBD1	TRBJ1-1	AISQTGRTEAF
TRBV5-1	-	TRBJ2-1	ASSLAGRPSYNEQF
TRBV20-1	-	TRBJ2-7	SARLFGESIYEQY
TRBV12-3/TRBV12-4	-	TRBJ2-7	ASSNKMGFSYEQY
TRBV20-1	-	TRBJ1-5	SARGFGDQPQH
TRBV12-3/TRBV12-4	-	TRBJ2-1	ASSQLAPDSYNEQF
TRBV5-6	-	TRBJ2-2	ASSWGQGSAGELF
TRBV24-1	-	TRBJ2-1	ATSDLAVTTSEQF
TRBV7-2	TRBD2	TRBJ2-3	ASSTTSGRAPDTQY
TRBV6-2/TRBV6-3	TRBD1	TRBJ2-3	ASTQRGGRGDTQY
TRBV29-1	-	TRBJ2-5	SVGGDTRGETQY
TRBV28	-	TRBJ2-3	ASRKRGSTDTQY
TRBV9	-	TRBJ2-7	ASSAGYGSYEQY
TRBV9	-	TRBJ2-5	ASSVRGQETQY
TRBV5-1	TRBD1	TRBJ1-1	ASSLRDRGEAF
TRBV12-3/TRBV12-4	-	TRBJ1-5	ASSFGLLPGFNQPQH
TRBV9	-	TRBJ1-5	ASSVGQDSNQPQH
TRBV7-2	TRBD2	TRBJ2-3	ASSSRTSGSIDTQY
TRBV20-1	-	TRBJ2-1	SASRGTSYNEQF
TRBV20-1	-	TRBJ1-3	SARDTYSGNTIY
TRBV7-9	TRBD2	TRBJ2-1	AGREPASGRAFNEQF
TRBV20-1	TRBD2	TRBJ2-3	SASRREGTDTQY
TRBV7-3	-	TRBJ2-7	ASSLIWGTAYEQY
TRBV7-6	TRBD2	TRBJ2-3	ASSLGGLAGAADTQY